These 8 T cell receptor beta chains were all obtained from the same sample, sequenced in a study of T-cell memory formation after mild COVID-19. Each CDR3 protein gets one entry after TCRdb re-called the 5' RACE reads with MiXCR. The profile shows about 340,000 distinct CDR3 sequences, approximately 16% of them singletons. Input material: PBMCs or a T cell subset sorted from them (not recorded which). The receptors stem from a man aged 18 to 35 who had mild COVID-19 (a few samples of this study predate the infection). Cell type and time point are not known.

Here the CDR3 reads CASSSGQIGYV. The CDR3 DNA reads TGTGCCAGCAGTTCGGGACAGATTGGGTACGTC. The chain employs TRBV28 and TRBJ2-7, with 7 bases matching TRBD1. The germline gives CDR1 MDHEN, CDR2 SYDVKM. V shed 4 bases and J 12 bases; nucleotides not matched to a gene: 6. The length of the CDR3 is 11 residues.

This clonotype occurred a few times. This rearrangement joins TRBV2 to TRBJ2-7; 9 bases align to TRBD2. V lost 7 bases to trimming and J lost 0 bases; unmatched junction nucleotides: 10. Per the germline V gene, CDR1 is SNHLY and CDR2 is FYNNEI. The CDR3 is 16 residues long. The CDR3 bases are TGTGCCAGCAAGGAGGTAGCGGGGGAGAGCTCCTACGAGCAGTACGTC. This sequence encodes CASKEVAGESSYEQYV.

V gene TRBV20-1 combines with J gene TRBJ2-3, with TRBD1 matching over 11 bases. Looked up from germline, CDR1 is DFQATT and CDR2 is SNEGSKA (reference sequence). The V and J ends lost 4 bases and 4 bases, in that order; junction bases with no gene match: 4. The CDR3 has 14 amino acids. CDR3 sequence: CSATGTGGPDTQYF. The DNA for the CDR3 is TGCAGTGCTACCGGGACAGGGGGACCAGATACGCAGTATTTT.

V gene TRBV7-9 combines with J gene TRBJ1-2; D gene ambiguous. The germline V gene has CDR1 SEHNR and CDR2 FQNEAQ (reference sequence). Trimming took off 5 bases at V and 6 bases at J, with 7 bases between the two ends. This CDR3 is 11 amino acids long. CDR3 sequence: CASSRSDGYTF. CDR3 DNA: TGTGCCAGCAGCAGATCCGATGGCTACACCTTC.

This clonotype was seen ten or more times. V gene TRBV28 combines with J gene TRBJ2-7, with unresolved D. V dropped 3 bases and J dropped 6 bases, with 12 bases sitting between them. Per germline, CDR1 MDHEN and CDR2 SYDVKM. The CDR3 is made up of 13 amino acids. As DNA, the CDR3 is TGTGCCAGCAGTTTGTCGCCCCATGGCGAGCAGTACGTC. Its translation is CASSLSPHGEQYV.

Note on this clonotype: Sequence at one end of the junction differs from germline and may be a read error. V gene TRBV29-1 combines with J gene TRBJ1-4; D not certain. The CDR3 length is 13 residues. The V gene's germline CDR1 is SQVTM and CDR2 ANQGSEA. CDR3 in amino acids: CSVNDVAKEKLFF. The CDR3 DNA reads TGCAGCGTTAATGACGTGGCTAAGGAAAAACTGTTTTTT.

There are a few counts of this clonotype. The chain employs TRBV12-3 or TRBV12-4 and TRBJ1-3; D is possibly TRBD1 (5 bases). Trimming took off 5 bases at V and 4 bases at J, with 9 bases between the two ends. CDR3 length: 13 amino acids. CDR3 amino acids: CASSAGGGNTIYF. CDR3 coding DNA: TGTGCCAGCAGTGCCGGGGGGGGAAACACCATATATTTT.

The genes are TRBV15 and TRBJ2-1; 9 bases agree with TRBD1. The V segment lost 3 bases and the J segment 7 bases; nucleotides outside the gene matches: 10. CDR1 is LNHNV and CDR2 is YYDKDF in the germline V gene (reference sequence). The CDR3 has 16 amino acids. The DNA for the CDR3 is TGTGCCACCAGCAGTGAAACCGGGACAGGGAGGAATGAGCAGTTCTTC. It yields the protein CATSSETGTGRNEQFF.